This TCR beta chain was retrieved from a study of early T cells in non-severe SARS-CoV-2 infection. Study details: Unsorted whole-blood RNA was sequenced in bulk, leaving chains unpaired.

Individual cDNA molecules were tagged with unique molecular identifiers, the study reported. TCRdb fed the 5' RACE reads into MiXCR, producing one record per CDR3 protein. Of some 57,000 distinct CDR3 sequences in the sample, roughly 13% were seen once. This clonotype was seen at least ten times. Its antigen is unidentified. Study findings and constraints: VDJdb-based annotation leaned toward anti-spike CD8 responses and missed private and CD4 specificities.

Sequences were obtained from whole blood. This TCR was sampled from an adult who was a healthcare worker with PCR-confirmed SARS-CoV-2 infection or an uninfected control (not recorded which).

The CDR3 is CASSQLSKGGNYGYTF. As DNA, the CDR3 is TGCGCCAGCAGCCAATTGTCCAAGGGGGGGAACTATGGCTACACCTTC. V and J are TRBV4-1 and TRBJ1-2; a weak D match, TRBD1 (6 bases). V was pared by 2 bases and J by 2 bases, with 15 bases between. This CDR3 has 16 amino acids. CDR1 and CDR2 (germline): MGHRA, YSYEKL.